This T cell receptor beta chain was identified during a study of blood T cell repertoires in COVID-19. Study-wide background: T cells, B-cell-depleted T cells, or PBMCs supplied cDNA or gDNA.

Followed over time, Seattle patients had been enrolled while infection was active. In the original workflow: Reference gene primer amplification yielded estimated nucleated cell counts. The assay was immunoSEQ multiplex PCR, and TCRdb's table has in-frame clones only and misses some. V, J and clone size are taken as reported in that table, and D and trimming were inferred from the DNA itself. The data show fewer than 250,000 clones, about nine tenths seen once. This sequence originates from a man aged 25 to 40 with COVID-19, enrolled during active disease. Sequencing input: peripheral blood.

The CDR3 DNA reads TGCGCCAGCAGCCAAGGAAGAGCCAGGGCCGGGACTGAAGCTTTCTTT. Protein sequence: CASSQGRARAGTEAFF. This sequence joins TRBV4-1 and TRBJ1-1; possibly TRBD1 for D (5 bases). This CDR3 region has 16 residues. The germline V and J ends were trimmed by 1 base and 5 bases, with 17 bases remaining between them. Germline V lookup: CDR1 MGHRA, CDR2 YSYEKL.